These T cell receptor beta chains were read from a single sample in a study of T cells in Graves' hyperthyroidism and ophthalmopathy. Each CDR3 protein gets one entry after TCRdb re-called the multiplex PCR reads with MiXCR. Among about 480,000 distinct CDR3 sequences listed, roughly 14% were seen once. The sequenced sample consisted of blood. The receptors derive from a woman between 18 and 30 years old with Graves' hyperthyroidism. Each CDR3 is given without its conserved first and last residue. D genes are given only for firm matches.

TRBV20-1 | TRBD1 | SAANRGLTEAF
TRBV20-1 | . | SARNALGYT
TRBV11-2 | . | ASSLGGPDNQPQH
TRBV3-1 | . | ASSPRGVDGGEQF
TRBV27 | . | ASSRGVRQY
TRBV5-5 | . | ASSSWGGEAF
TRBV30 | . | ASTRGRYGYT
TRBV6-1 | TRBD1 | ASSRDRYNQPQH
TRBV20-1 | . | SVARANTGELF
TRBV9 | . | ASSVSIGRSYNEQF
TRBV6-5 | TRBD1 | ASSYTGTGNTEAF
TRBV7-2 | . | ASSSAGTLYGYT
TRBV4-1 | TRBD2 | ASSQPTSRETQY
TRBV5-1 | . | ASSSERTDTQY
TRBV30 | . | AWSVPQGSRGGYT
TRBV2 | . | ASSEGAGTDTQY
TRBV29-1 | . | SVEGAVQKNIQY
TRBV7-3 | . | ASSLRGEGYEQF
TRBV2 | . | ASSGGYLFSGANVLT
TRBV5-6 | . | ASSLAPLNQPQH
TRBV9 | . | ASSVGGLGVAGANVLT
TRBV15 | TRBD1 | ATSRGQGATDTQY
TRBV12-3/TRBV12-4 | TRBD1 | ASRGTGGVSQPQH
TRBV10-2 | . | ASSPQLNYGYT
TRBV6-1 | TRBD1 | ASSPVDRGRDQPQH
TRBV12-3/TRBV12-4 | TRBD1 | ASSPGDSLNEKLF
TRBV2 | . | ASTRGGLKDQY
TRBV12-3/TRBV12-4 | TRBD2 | ASSFTSGRTDTQY
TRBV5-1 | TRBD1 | ASSGGTGGAYGYT
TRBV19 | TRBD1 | ASSRDRELNEQF
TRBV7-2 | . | ASSFAGANEKLF
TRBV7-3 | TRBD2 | ASSLSGSHEQY
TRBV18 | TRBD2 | ASSPGVAGPEDTQY
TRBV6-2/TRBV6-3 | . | ASSRLGIPEGYT
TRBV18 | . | ASSPPQLTYEQY
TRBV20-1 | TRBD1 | SAPQGAGANVLT
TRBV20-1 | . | SARDLGANLLYNEQF
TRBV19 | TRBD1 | ASIVTGERTEAF
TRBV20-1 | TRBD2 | SAFGTSGSDEQF
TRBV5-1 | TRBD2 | ASSPTAGSLYNEQF
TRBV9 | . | ASSVVLRFSGNTIY